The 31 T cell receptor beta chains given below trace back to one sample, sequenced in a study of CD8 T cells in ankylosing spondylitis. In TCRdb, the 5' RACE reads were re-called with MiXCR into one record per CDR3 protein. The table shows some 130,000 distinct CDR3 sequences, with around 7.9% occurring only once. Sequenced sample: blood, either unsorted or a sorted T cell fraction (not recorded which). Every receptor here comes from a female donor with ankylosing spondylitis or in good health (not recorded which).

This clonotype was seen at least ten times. The DNA of the CDR3 is TGTGCCAGCAGCCACCCCCGAGGAGATACGCAGTATTTT. Translated: CASSHPRGDTQYF. The chain joins TRBV5-6 to TRBJ2-3; D gene ambiguous. The CDR3 runs to 13 residues. The germline V gene has CDR1 SGHDT and CDR2 YYEEEE. V was trimmed by 4 bases and J by 5 bases, leaving 11 bases between them.

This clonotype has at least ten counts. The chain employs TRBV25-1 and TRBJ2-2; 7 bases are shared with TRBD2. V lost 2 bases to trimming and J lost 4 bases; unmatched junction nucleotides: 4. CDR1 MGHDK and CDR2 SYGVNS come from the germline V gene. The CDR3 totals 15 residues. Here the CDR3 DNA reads TGTGCCAGCAGTGAAATGCGGGGGAGCACCGGGGAGCTGTTTTTT. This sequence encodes CASSEMRGSTGELFF.

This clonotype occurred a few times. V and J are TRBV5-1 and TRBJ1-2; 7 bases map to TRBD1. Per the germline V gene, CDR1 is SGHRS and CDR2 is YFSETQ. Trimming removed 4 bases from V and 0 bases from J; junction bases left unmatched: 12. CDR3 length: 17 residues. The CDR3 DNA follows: TGCGCCAGCAGCGTATCCGGGACAGAGAATTCTAACTATGGCTACACCTTC. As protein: CASSVSGTENSNYGYTF.

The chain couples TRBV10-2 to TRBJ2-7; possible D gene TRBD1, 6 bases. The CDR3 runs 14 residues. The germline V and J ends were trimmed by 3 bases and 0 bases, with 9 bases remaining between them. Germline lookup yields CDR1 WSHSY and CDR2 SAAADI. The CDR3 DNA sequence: TGCGCCAGCAGTGAAGTGGACAGCTCCTACGAGCAGTACTTC. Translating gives CASSEVDSSYEQYF.

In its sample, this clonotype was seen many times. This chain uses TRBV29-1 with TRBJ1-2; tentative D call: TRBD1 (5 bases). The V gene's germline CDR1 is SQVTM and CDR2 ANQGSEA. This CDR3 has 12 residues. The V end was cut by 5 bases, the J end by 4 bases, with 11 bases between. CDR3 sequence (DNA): TGCAGCGTTCAGGGCGTGGGCTATGGCTACACCTTC. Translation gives CSVQGVGYGYTF.

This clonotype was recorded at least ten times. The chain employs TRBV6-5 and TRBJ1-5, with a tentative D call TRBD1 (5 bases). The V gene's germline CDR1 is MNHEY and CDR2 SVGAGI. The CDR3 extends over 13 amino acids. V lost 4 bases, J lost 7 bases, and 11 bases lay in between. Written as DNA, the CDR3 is TGTGCCAGCAGTTCGACAGAATCCCAGCCCCAGCATTTT. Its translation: CASSSTESQPQHF.

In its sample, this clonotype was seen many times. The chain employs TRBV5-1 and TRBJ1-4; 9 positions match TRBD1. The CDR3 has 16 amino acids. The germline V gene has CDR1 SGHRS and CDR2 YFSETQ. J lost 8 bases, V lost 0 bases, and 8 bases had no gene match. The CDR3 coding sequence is TGCGCCAGCAGCTTGGGTCCGGGACAGGGCGCGGAAAAACTGTTTTTT. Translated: CASSLGPGQGAEKLFF.

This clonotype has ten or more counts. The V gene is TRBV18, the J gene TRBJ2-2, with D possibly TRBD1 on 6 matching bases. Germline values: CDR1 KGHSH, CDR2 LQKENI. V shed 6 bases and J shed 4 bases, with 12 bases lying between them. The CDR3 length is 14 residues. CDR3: CASSRDTSTGELFF. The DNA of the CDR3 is TGTGCCAGCTCTCGGGACACCAGCACCGGGGAGCTGTTTTTT.

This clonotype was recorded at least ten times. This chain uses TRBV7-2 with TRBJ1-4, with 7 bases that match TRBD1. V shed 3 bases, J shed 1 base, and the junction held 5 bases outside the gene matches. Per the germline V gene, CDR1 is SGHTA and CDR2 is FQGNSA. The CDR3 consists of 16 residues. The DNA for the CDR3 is TGTGCCAGCAGCTTCGGGGACAGTGTAACTAATGAAAAACTGTTTTTT. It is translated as CASSFGDSVTNEKLFF.

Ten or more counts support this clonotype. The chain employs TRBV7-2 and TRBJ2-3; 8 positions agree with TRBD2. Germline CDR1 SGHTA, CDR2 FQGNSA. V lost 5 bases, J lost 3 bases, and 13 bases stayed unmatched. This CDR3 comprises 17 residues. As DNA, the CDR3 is TGTGCCAGCAGCCAAAGGGCGCGTAGCGGGGTAACAGATACGCAGTATTTT. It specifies CASSQRARSGVTDTQYF.

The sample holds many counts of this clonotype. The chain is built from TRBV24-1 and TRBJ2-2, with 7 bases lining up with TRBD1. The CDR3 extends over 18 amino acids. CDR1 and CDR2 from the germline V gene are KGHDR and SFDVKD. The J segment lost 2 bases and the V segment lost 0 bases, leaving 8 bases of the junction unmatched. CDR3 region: CATSDLSPGQPNTGELFF. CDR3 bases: TGTGCCACCAGTGATTTGTCGCCGGGACAGCCAAACACCGGGGAGCTGTTTTTT.

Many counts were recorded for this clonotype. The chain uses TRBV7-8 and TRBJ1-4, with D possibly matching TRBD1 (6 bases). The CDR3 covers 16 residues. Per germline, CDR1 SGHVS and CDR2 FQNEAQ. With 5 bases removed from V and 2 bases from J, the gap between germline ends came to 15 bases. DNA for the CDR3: TGTGCCAGCAGCAAGTGGGGGCCGGGCACTAATGAAAAACTGTTTTTT. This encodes CASSKWGPGTNEKLFF.

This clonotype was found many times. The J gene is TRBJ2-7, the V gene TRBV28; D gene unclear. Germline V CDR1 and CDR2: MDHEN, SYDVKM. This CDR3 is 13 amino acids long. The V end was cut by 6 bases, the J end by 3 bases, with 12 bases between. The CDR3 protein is CASRPSFHYEQYF. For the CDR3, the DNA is TGTGCCAGCAGGCCTTCGTTCCACTACGAGCAGTACTTC.

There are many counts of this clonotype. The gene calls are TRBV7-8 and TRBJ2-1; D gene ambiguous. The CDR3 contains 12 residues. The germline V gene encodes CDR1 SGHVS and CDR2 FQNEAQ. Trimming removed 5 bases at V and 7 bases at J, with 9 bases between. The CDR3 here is CASSDRTNEQFF. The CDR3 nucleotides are TGTGCCAGCAGCGACCGGACGAATGAGCAGTTCTTC.

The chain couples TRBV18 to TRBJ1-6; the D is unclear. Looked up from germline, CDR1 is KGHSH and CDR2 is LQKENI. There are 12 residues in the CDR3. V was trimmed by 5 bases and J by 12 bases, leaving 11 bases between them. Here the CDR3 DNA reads TGTGCCAGCTCATTCGATCGGGAACCCCTCCACTTT. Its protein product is CASSFDREPLHF.

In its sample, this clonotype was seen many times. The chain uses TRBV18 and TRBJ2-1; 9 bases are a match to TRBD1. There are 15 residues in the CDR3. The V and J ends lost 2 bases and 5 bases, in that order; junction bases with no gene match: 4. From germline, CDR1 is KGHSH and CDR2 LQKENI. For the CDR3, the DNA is TGTGCCAGCTCACCAAGCAGGACAGGGGACAATGAGCAGTTCTTC. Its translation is CASSPSRTGDNEQFF.

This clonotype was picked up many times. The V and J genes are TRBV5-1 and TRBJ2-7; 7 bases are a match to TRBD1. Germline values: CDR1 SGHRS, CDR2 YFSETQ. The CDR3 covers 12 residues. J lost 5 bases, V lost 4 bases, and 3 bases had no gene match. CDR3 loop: CASSMTGNEQYF. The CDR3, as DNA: TGCGCCAGCAGCATGACAGGGAACGAGCAGTACTTC.

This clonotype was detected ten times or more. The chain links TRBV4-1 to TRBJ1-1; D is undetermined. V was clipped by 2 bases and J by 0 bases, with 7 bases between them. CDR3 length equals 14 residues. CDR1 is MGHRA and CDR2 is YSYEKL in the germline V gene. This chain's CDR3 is CASSQWVMNTEAFF. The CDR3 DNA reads TGCGCCAGCAGCCAATGGGTTATGAACACTGAAGCTTTCTTT.

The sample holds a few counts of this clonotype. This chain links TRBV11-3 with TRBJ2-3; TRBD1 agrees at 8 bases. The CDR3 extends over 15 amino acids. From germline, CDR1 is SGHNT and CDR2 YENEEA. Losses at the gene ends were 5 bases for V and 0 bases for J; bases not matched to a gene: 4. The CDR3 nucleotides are TGTGCCAGCAGCCCAAACAGGGGGAGCACAGATACGCAGTATTTT. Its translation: CASSPNRGSTDTQYF. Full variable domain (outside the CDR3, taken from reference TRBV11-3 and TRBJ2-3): EAGVVQSPRYKIIEKKQPVAFWCNPISGHNTLYWYLQNLGQGPELLIRYENEEAVDDSQLPKDRFSAERLKGVDSTLKIQPAELGDSAVYLCASSPNRGSTDTQYFGPGTRLTVL.

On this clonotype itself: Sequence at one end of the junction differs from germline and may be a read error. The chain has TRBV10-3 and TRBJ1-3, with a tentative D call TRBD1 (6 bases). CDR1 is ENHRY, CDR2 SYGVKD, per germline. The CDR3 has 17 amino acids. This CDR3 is CTISELDRTLSGNTIYF. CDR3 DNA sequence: TGTACCATCAGTGAGTTGGACAGAACCCTCTCTGGAAACACCATATATTTT.

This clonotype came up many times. The CDR3 DNA reads TGCAGTGCTAGTTCCGGGGGTTACAATGAGCAGTTCTTC. Amino acids: CSASSGGYNEQFF. V gene TRBV20-1 combines with J gene TRBJ2-1, with a tentative D call TRBD2 (6 bases). Germline V gene data show CDR1 as DFQATT and CDR2 as SNEGSKA (reference sequence). This CDR3 contains 13 residues. V was clipped by 3 bases and J by 4 bases, with 10 bases between them.

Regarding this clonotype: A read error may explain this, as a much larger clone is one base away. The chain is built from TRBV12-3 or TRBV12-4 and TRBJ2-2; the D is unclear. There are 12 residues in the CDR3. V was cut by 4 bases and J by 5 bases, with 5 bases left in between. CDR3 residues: CASSWETGELFF. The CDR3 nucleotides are TGTGCCAGCAGTTGGGAAACCGGGGAGCTGTTTTTT.

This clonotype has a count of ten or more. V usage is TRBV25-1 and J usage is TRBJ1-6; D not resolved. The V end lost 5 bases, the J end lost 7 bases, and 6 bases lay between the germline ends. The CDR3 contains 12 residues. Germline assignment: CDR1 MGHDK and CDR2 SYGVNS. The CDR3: CASSPENSPLHF. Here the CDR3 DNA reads TGTGCCAGCAGTCCCGAGAATTCACCCCTCCACTTT. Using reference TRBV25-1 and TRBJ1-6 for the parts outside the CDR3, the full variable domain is EADIYQTPRYLVIGTGKKITLECSQTMGHDKMYWYQQDPGMELHLIHYSYGVNSTEKGDLSSESTVSRIRTEHFPLTLESARPSHTSQYLCASSPENSPLHFGNGTRLTVT.

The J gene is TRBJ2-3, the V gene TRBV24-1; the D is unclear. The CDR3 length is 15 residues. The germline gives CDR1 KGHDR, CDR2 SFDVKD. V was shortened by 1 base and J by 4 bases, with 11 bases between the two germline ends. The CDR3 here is CATSDFGGGPDTQYF. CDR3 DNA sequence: TGTGCCACCAGTGATTTTGGCGGCGGTCCAGATACGCAGTATTTT.

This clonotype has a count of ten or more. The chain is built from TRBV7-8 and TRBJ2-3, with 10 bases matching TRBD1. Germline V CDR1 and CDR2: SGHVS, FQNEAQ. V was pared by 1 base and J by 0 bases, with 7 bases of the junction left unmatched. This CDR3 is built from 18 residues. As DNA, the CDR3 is TGTGCCAGCAGCTTAGTGGGACAGGGGACCTCTAGCACAGATACGCAGTATTTT. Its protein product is CASSLVGQGTSSTDTQYF.

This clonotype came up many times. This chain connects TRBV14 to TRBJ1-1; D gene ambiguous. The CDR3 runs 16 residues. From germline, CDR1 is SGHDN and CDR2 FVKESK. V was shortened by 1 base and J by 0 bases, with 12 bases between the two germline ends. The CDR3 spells CASSQVSHGVNTEAFF. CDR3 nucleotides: TGTGCCAGCAGCCAAGTGTCACATGGGGTGAACACTGAAGCTTTCTTT.

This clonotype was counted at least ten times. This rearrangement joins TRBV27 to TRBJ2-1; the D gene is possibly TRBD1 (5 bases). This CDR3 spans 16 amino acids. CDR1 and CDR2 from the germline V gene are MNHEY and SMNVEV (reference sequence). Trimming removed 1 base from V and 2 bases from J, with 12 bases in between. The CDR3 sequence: CASSLLAGQAYNEQFF. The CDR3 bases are TGTGCCAGCAGTTTATTAGCAGGGCAGGCCTACAATGAGCAGTTCTTC.

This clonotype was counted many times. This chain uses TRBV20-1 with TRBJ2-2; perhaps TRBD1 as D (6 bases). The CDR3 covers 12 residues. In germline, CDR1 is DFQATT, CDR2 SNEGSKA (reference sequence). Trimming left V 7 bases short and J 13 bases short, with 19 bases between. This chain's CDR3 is CSGKSGTLRLFF. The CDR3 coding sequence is TGCAGTGGTAAATCCGGGACACTCCGGCTGTTTTTT.

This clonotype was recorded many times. Written as DNA, the CDR3 is TGTGCCAGCAGGGGACAGGGGATAAGCGAGCAGTACTTC. Its translation is CASRGQGISEQYF. The chain is built from TRBV28 and TRBJ2-7, with 10 bases lining up with TRBD1. The V and J ends lost 6 bases and 6 bases, in that order; junction bases with no gene match: 5. CDR3 length: 13 residues. The germline V gene has CDR1 MDHEN and CDR2 SYDVKM.

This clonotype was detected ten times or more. DNA of the CDR3: TGTGCCAGCAGCCCGTTCCGCACAGATACGCAGTATTTT. Its translation: CASSPFRTDTQYF. The rearrangement links TRBV12-3 or TRBV12-4 to TRBJ2-3; no clear D. This CDR3 is built from 13 residues. V lost 6 bases to trimming and J lost 1 base, with 8 bases between them.

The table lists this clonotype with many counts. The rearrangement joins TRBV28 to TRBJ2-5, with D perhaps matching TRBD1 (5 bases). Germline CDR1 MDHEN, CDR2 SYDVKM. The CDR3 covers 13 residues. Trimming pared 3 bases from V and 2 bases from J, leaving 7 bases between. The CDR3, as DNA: TGTGCCAGCAGTTTCAGACAGCAAGAGACCCAGTACTTC. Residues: CASSFRQQETQYF.